The next 18 T cell receptor beta chains were all read from a single sample in a study of T cells in localized non-small cell lung cancer. Data came from immunoSEQ multiplex PCR; TCRdb stores just in-frame clones and leaves some out. Of roughly 31,000 clones in the sample, 80% to 90% are singletons; the top ten hold around a tenth. This material consisted of peripheral blood, taken before any cancer treatment. Every receptor here comes from a woman aged 35-75 years with stage I lung adenocarcinoma.

This sequence joins TRBV29-1 and TRBJ2-3; 11 nucleotides agree with TRBD1. V gave up 6 bases and J gave up 1 base; unmatched junction bases: 6. CDR3 length equals 15 residues. CDR1 and CDR2 (germline): SQVTM, ANQGSEA. CDR3 DNA: TGCAGCGTGGAGGACAGGGGGCTGGGCACAGATACGCAGTATTTT. Encoded protein: CSVEDRGLGTDTQYF.

This chain joins TRBV5-4 and TRBJ2-7; 7 bases are a match to TRBD2. Germline values: CDR1 SGHNT, CDR2 YYREEE (reference sequence). V lost 4 bases, J lost 8 bases, and 6 bases stayed unmatched. CDR3 length: 12 amino acids. This chain's CDR3 is CASSPGLPKQYF. In DNA form, the CDR3 reads TGTGCCAGCAGCCCGGGACTACCTAAGCAGTACTTC.

V gene TRBV4-1 combines with J gene TRBJ2-2; 7 nucleotides agree with TRBD2. The CDR3 totals 18 residues. With V trimmed by 0 bases and J by 0 bases, 7 bases remained unmatched. CDR1 and CDR2 (germline): MGHRA, YSYEKL. For the CDR3, the DNA is TGCGCCAGCAGCCAAGAAGCTAGCGGAATGACGAACACCGGGGAGCTGTTTTTT. Translated: CASSQEASGMTNTGELFF.

V gene TRBV19 combines with J gene TRBJ2-7; a possible D gene is TRBD2 (5 bases). CDR3 length: 14 residues. Deletions cut 1 base from V and 3 bases from J, with 10 bases between. Germline CDR1 reads LNHDA; CDR2 reads SQIVND (reference sequence). For the CDR3, the DNA is TGTGCCAGTAGTATAGGGGGAGCGGACTACGAGCAGTACTTC. It translates to CASSIGGADYEQYF.

The chain links TRBV19 to TRBJ2-7; the D is unclear. This CDR3 comprises 13 residues. V lost 7 bases to trimming and J lost 5 bases, with 15 bases between them. The germline CDR1 and CDR2 sequences are LNHDA and SQIVND (reference sequence). As DNA, the CDR3 is TGTGCCAGTAAGCAAAGGGTCTCGAACGAGCAGTACTTC. It translates to CASKQRVSNEQYF. The variable domain in full, completed from reference TRBV19 and TRBJ2-7, reads DGGITQSPKYLFRKEGQNVTLSCEQNLNHDAMYWYRQDPGQGLRLIYYSQIVNDFQKGDIAEGYSVSREKKESFPLTVTSAQKNPTAFYLCASKQRVSNEQYFGPGTRLTVT.

CDR3 protein: CASSVSTSGSPTDTQYF. The DNA for the CDR3 is TGTGCCAGCAGCGTAAGCACTAGCGGGAGCCCCACAGATACGCAGTATTTT. This chain uses TRBV9 with TRBJ2-3, with 11 bases that match TRBD2. The CDR3 spans 17 residues. The trim removed 1 base at V and 2 bases at J, leaving 6 bases unmatched. Germline-derived CDR1 and CDR2 are SGDLS and YYNGEE.

This sequence joins TRBV19 and TRBJ1-5; D gene uncertain. V shed 3 bases and J shed 12 bases, with 21 bases lying between them. The CDR3 has 15 amino acids. Germline V gene lookup returns CDR1 LNHDA and CDR2 SQIVND (reference sequence). The CDR3 DNA reads as TGTGCCAGTAGTATTACCGGAGGGCGGCCATATCGCCAGCATTTT. This encodes CASSITGGRPYRQHF. Full variable domain (remainder filled in from reference TRBV19 and TRBJ1-5): DGGITQSPKYLFRKEGQNVTLSCEQNLNHDAMYWYRQDPGQGLRLIYYSQIVNDFQKGDIAEGYSVSREKKESFPLTVTSAQKNPTAFYLCASSITGGRPYRQHFGDGTRLSIL.

The rearrangement uses TRBV18 and TRBJ1-1; 9 bases map to TRBD1. The length of the CDR3 is 14 residues. CDR1 and CDR2 (germline): KGHSH, LQKENI. V lost 3 bases and J lost 2; bases outside the gene matches: 1. In nucleotides, the CDR3 is TGTGCCAGCTCACCGGGACAGGGAAACACTGAAGCTTTCTTT. Translating gives CASSPGQGNTEAFF. Using reference TRBV18 and TRBJ1-1 for the parts outside the CDR3, the full variable domain is NAGVMQNPRHLVRRRGQEARLRCSPMKGHSHVYWYRQLPEEGLKFMVYLQKENIIDESGMPKERFSAEFPKEGPSILRIQQVVRGDSAAYFCASSPGQGNTEAFFGQGTRLTVV.

V gene TRBV28 combines with J gene TRBJ2-3; D is undetermined. V lost 3 bases to trimming and J lost 4 bases, with 5 bases between them. This CDR3 is built from 12 residues. Germline-derived CDR1 and CDR2 are MDHEN and SYDVKM. CDR3 amino acids: CASSLNADTQYF. DNA of the CDR3: TGTGCCAGCAGTTTGAACGCAGATACGCAGTATTTT.

This clone was counted only a few times. The CDR3 spells CASSPPWTGTKETQYF. The CDR3 DNA reads TGTGCCAGCAGCCCACCATGGACAGGGACCAAAGAGACCCAGTACTTC. The chain couples TRBV11-2 to TRBJ2-5; 8 bases match TRBD1. Germline V lookup: CDR1 SGHAT, CDR2 FQNNGV. This CDR3 is 16 amino acids long. After removal of 5 bases from V and 3 bases from J, the junction contained 11 bases not matched to a gene.

For the CDR3, the DNA is TGTGCCAGTAGTCTAACCACAGGGTATGGACAGCCCCAGCATTTT. Encoded protein: CASSLTTGYGQPQHF. This rearrangement joins TRBV28 to TRBJ1-5; D is possibly TRBD1 (6 bases). The CDR3 runs to 15 residues. Per germline, CDR1 MDHEN and CDR2 SYDVKM. Trimming took 9 bases from V and 7 from J, leaving 22 bases between them.

The chain links TRBV7-9 to TRBJ2-4, with D uncertain. Deletions cut 7 bases from V and 7 bases from J, with 11 bases between. Germline V gene lookup returns CDR1 SEHNR and CDR2 FQNEAQ (reference sequence). This CDR3 spans 12 amino acids. CDR3 nucleotides: TGTGCCAGCAACGAAATTGGGAACATTCAGTACTTC. Translation gives CASNEIGNIQYF.

This chain uses TRBV25-1 with TRBJ2-5; possibly TRBD2 for D (5 bases). V dropped 1 base and J dropped 2 bases, with 11 bases sitting between them. Germline assignment: CDR1 MGHDK and CDR2 SYGVNS. The CDR3 loop spans 15 amino acids. In nucleotides, the CDR3 is TGTGCCAGCAGTGAATGGGCTAGCTTTCAAGAGACCCAGTACTTC. Translated: CASSEWASFQETQYF.

This chain connects TRBV11-2 to TRBJ2-7, with D possibly called TRBD1 or TRBD2 (6 bases each). Trimming stripped 6 bases from V and 0 bases from J, with 18 bases between. Germline assignment: CDR1 SGHAT and CDR2 FQNNGV. The CDR3 contains 16 residues. The CDR3 protein is CASRLLTGRSSYEQYF. In DNA form, the CDR3 reads TGTGCCAGCAGACTGCTCACAGGGAGGTCCTCCTACGAGCAGTACTTC.

This chain links TRBV7-2 with TRBJ2-1; D not certain. This CDR3 has 12 residues. Germline-derived CDR1 and CDR2 are SGHTA and FQGNSA. The ends were cut back, 5 bases at V and 8 bases at J, with 10 bases in the middle. In nucleotides, the CDR3 is TGTGCCAGCAGCCGTCTATTCCATGAGCAGTTCTTC. Translating gives CASSRLFHEQFF.

The chain links TRBV5-1 to TRBJ1-2; maybe TRBD1 (5 bases). Trimming cost V 0 bases and J 5 bases, with 14 bases left between them. Germline CDR1 SGHRS, CDR2 YFSETQ. The CDR3 consists of 15 residues. The CDR3 loop reads CASSLDGRASYGYTF. The CDR3 DNA reads TGCGCCAGCAGCTTGGATGGCAGGGCAAGTTATGGCTACACCTTC.

The rearrangement uses TRBV5-1 and TRBJ2-7; D is perhaps TRBD2 (5 bases). V was clipped by 3 bases and J by 1 base, with 8 bases between them. The CDR3 is 13 amino acids. Germline V gene data show CDR1 as SGHRS and CDR2 as YFSETQ. CDR3 amino acids: CASSSGVSYEQYF. The CDR3 bases are TGCGCCAGCAGCTCCGGGGTATCCTACGAGCAGTACTTC. The entire variable domain, with the rest obtained from reference TRBV5-1 and TRBJ2-7, is as follows: KAGVTQTPRYLIKTRGQQVTLSCSPISGHRSVSWYQQTPGQGLQFLFEYFSETQRNKGNFPGRFSGRQFSNSRSEMNVSTLELGDSALYLCASSSGVSYEQYFGPGTRLTVT.

This clone has a handful of counts. The chain recombines TRBV30 with TRBJ1-1, with unresolved D. The V and J ends lost 4 bases and 7 bases respectively, with 13 bases between them. The germline CDR1 and CDR2 sequences are GTSNPN and SVGIG (reference sequence). The CDR3 extends over 12 amino acids. The CDR3 DNA sequence: TGTGCCTGGACCCCCGAGGGCGGTGAAGCTTTCTTT. Encoded protein: CAWTPEGGEAFF.